This T cell receptor (beta chain) was obtained from a study of blood T cells in healthy people across ages. Study in general: About one barcoded beta molecule per two T cells was the capture yield of template switching.

Sample-barcoded 5' priming and a J-beta primer mix drove a second PCR of roughly 7 to 11 cycles. TCRdb reprocessed the 5' RACE reads with MiXCR, giving one entry per CDR3 protein. The profile shows approximately 1,000,000 distinct CDR3 sequences, 35% to 40% of them singletons. J was trimmed by 6 bases and V by 11 bases; bases with no gene match: 15. The CDR3 is made up of 16 amino acids. CDR1 and CDR2 from the germline V gene are MNHEY and SVGEGT. Study results and limitations: With naive T cell percentage, TCR beta diversity showed a strong correlation.

About this clonotype itself: What it binds is not known.

The sequencing input was blood. The chain employs TRBV6-2 or TRBV6-3 and TRBJ2-7; TRBD2 aligns across 14 bases. This clonotype was sampled from a man aged 18-30 years in good health. CDR3 sequence (DNA): TGTGCCGGCCGGACTAGCGGGGGGCCGATTATATCCGAGCAGTACTTC. It translates to CAGRTSGGPIISEQYF.